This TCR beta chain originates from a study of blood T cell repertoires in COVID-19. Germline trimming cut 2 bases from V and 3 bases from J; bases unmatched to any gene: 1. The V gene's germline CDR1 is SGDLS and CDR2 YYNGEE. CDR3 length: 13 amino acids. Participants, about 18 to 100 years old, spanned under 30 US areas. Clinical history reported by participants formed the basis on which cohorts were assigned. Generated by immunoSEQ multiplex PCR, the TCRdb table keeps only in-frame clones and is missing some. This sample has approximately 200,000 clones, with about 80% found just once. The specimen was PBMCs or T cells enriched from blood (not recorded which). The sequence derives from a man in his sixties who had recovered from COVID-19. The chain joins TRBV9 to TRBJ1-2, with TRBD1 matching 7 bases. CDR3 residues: CASSVGTDYGYTF. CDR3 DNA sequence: TGTGCCAGCAGCGTCGGGACAGACTATGGCTACACCTTC.